Listed here are 6 T cell receptor beta chains from one sample, sequenced in a study of identical twins. TCRdb ran MiXCR on the 5' RACE reads and lists one entry per CDR3 protein. The sample contains 250,000 to 300,000 distinct CDR3 sequences, about 8% of which appear only once. These records were also assigned to another study, of yellow fever vaccine responses in identical twins.

Sequencing used CD8+ T cells sorted from blood. The receptors were sampled from a woman in her late teens or twenties in good health.

This clonotype was seen only a few times. The chain carries TRBV25-1 and TRBJ2-5; D not resolved. The CDR3 extends over 17 amino acids. In germline, CDR1 is MGHDK, CDR2 SYGVNS. V gave up 1 base and J gave up 1 base, with 16 bases separating them. CDR3 bases: TGTGCCAGCAGTGAATTATCCCCTTGGGGAAGCCAAGAGACCCAGTACTTC. This encodes CASSELSPWGSQETQYF.

The J gene is TRBJ2-7, the V gene TRBV11-2; the D gene is possibly TRBD2 (6 bases). Per germline, CDR1 SGHAT and CDR2 FQNNGV. V lost 0 bases to trimming and J lost 0 bases, with 9 bases between them. There are 15 residues in the CDR3. CDR3 nucleotides: TGTGCCAGCAGCTTAGATGCGGGGAACTCCTACGAGCAGTACTTC. Encoded protein: CASSLDAGNSYEQYF.

This clonotype turned up a few times. The chain uses TRBV6-1 and TRBJ2-1; D may be TRBD2 (5 bases). In germline, CDR1 is MNHNS, CDR2 SASEGT. V lost 7 bases and J 0 bases, leaving 13 bases between the germline ends. The CDR3 sequence is 15 residues long. The CDR3 protein is CASKGRGNSYNEQFF. CDR3 in DNA: TGTGCCAGCAAGGGAAGAGGGAACTCCTACAATGAGCAGTTCTTC.

The chain employs TRBV4-1 and TRBJ2-7; 14 nucleotides match TRBD2. CDR3 length equals 18 residues. With V trimmed by 4 bases and J by 3 bases, 11 bases remained unmatched. Germline lookup yields CDR1 MGHRA and CDR2 YSYEKL. The CDR3 DNA sequence: TGCGCCAGCAGCCCAGGGACTAGCGGGAGTCTCGAGGTCTACGAGCAGTACTTC. This codes for CASSPGTSGSLEVYEQYF.

This clonotype was detected ten times or more. The genes are TRBV7-6 and TRBJ2-5; possibly TRBD1 for D (5 bases). Germline V gene data show CDR1 as SGHVS and CDR2 as FNYEAQ. This CDR3 spans 14 amino acids. Between the trimmed V and J ends, which lost 1 base and 2 bases, there was a span of 8 bases. As DNA, the CDR3 is TGTGCCAGCAGCTTAGACGCAGGGCAAGAGACCCAGTACTTC. It is translated as CASSLDAGQETQYF.

The chain recombines TRBV6-5 with TRBJ1-2; 8 bases align to TRBD1. V lost 1 base, J lost 8 bases, and 6 bases stayed unmatched. CDR3 size: 14 residues. CDR1 MNHEY and CDR2 SVGAGI come from the germline V gene. The CDR3 spells CASSYFQGARGYTF. In DNA, the CDR3 is TGTGCCAGCAGTTACTTCCAGGGGGCACGGGGCTACACCTTC.